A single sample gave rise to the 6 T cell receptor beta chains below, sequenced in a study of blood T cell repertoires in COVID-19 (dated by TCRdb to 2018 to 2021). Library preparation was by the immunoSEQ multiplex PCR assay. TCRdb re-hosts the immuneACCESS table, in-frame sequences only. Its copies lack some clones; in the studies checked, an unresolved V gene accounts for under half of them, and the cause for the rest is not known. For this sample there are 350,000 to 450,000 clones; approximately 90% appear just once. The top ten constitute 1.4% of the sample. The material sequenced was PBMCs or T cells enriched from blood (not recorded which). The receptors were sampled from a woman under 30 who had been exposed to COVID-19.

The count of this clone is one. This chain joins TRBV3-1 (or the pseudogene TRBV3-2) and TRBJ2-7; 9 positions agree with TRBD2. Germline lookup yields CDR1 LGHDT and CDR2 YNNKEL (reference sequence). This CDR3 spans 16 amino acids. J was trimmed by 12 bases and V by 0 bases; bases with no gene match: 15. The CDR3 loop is CASSQETPSGDPSPYF. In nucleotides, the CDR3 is TGTGCCAGCAGCCAAGAGACGCCTAGCGGGGACCCCAGCCCGTACTTC.

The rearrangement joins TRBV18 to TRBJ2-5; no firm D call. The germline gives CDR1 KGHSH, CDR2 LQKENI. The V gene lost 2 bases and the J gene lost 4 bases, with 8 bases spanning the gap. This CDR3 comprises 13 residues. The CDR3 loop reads CASSPVRGETQYF. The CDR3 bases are TGTGCCAGCTCACCAGTCCGAGGAGAGACCCAGTACTTC.

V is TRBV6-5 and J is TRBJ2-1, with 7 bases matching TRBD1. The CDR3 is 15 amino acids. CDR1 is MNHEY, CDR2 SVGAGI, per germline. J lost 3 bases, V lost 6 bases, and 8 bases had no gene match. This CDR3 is CASSRDRAYYNEQFF. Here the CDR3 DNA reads TGTGCCAGCAGCCGCGACAGGGCTTACTACAATGAGCAGTTCTTC.

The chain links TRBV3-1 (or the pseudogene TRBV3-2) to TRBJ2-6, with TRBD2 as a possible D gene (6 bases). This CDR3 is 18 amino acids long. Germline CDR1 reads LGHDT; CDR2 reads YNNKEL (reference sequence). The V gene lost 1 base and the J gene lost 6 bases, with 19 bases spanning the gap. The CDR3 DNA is TGTGCCAGCAGCCAAGTTCGGGTCGCGGGGAGTCTGGCCAACGTCCTGACTTTC. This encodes CASSQVRVAGSLANVLTF.

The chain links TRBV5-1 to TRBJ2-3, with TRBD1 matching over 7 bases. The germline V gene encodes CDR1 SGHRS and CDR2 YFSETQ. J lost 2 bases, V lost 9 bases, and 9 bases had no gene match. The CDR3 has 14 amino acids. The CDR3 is CATSEGGNTDTQYF. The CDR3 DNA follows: TGCGCCACCTCTGAAGGGGGCAACACAGATACGCAGTATTTT.

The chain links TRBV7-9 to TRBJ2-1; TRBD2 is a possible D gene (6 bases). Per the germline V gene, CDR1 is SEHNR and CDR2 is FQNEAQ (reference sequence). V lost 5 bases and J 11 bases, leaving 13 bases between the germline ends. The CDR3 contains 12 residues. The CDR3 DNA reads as TGTGCCAGCAGCCCCGGAGGGTCTAAGCAGTTCTTC. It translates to CASSPGGSKQFF.